This T cell receptor (beta chain) was captured by sequencing in a study of beta chain features in type 1 diabetes (dated by TCRdb to 2017 to 2018). About the investigation overall: Patients and healthy donors did not differ in mean age, gender distribution, total cell number or subset yield. A total of about 100,000,000 sorted cells were examined across all samples, and RNA yield correlated strongly with the number of cells per subset. The study compared the TCRB repertoires of sorted circulating CD4+ T cell subsets in recently diagnosed type 1 diabetes patients with those in matched healthy donors. Whereas all 30 or so donors provided naive and central memory subsets, regulatory and stem cell-like memory subsets were isolated from just 8 patients and about 8 healthy donors.

Study-wide findings and limitations: Shorter templates might have been favored by PCR, but patient and control samples were amplified and corrected together, so both groups would have been affected equally by any skew. Naive, central memory and regulatory TCRB repertoires appeared to be more similar among patients than among healthy donors. Sequencing cDNA rather than genomic DNA could over-represent highly expressing activated cells, although activation and CD3 levels did not differ between groups. In all four CD4+ subsets, TCRB CDR3 length was moderately but significantly shorter in type 1 diabetes patients. At VDJ recombination sites, patients with type 1 diabetes made fewer insertions and deleted more nucleotides, a pattern implying thymic rearrangement abnormalities. Because the HLA sub-analyses included only small numbers of individuals, any influence of HLA type on TCRB rearrangement was left unresolved.

Measured from the cysteine to the phenylalanine, the CDR3 is 15 residues long. CDR3 DNA only is kept here, 45 bases in frame from base 1. CDR1 is given as SSHAT and CDR2 as FNYEAQ, both from the germline V gene (reference sequence). Trimming accounts for 0 bases at V and 5 bases at J, while the number of junction bases matched to no gene is 6. For this clone: No cognate antigen has been identified for it. Per-base qualities were not stored, and no clone one base away is much larger.

A single peripheral blood draw of 95 to 150 mL on average was collected from each donor into heparinised tubes. Using a panel that included CD45RO, CCR7, CD25, CD127, CD95 and CD27, naive, central memory, regulatory and stem cell-like memory CD4+ T cells were sorted on a BD FACSAria II. Every sorted population had a purity above 95%. PBMCs were separated immediately by Lymphoprep density gradient centrifugation and were stained directly, without being cultured. So that batch effects would be minimized, each experiment stained and sorted samples in pairs, pairing one healthy donor with one patient. The High Capacity cDNA Reverse Transcription Kit was used to reverse transcribe all of the isolated RNA, meaning that expressed TCRB transcripts were what got sequenced. Deep immunoSEQ sequencing was applied to naive, central memory and regulatory T cell samples, giving an average of around 3.4 million total reads per sample. Sorted cells were lysed in RLT buffer and RNA was extracted with DNase-treated RNeasy Micro or Mini kits, depending on cell number. Each cell subset was processed on its own to prevent cross-contamination, while patient and healthy donor samples were processed together. Using the immunoSEQ multiplex PCR, TCRB sequences were amplified from cDNA into 87-bp fragments spanning the CDR3 region. The amplicons were sequenced using the Illumina HiSeq platform. The source study handled its data this way. Synthetic template baselines were used to correct PCR bias computationally, reads within Hamming distance 2 were collapsed, and singletons that could not be merged were discarded. Reads were aligned to IMGT to assign V, D and J genes, CDR3 length, and insertions or deletions at six rearrangement sites. Within each subset, clonotype counts were normalized to sorted cell number, after which true diversity and Gini coefficients were computed with the tcR R package. Repertoire sharing was quantified using the overlap coefficient calculated on TCRB nucleotide sequences. The immuneACCESS repertoire file appears here via TCRdb, limited to in-frame rearrangements. These files lack a portion of the clones; in checked studies, under half of the deficit traces to unresolved V genes, and the cause of the others is not known. From that table come the V and J calls and clone size; the DNA was used to work out D and trimming. For this sample the table gives around 250,000 clones, of which about 25% were detected only once. Under 5% of the sample lies in the top ten.

The receptor's source is a man between 25 and 39 years old in good health. The sequencing input was central memory CD4+ T cells from blood. The rearrangement joined TRBV7-7 to TRBJ2-5; 7 bases in the junction line up with TRBD1. CDR3 sequence: CASSLAQGTAETQYF. The DNA sequence is given as TGTGCCAGCAGCTTAGCGCAGGGGACAGCCGAGACCCAGTACTTC.